The 21 T cell receptor beta chains below all came from one sample that was sequenced in a study of beta chain features in type 1 diabetes. Study results and limitations: Moderate but significant shortening of TCRB CDR3s was recorded in all four CD4+ subsets from Type 1 diabetes patients.

No cognate antigen is known for these TCRs. TCRB transcripts that were expressed got sequenced, as all of the isolated RNA had been reverse transcribed. This table comes from immunoSEQ multiplex PCR, and its TCRdb copy is limited to in-frame clones, with some not included. The data hold some 700,000 clones, with about an eighth observed a single time. Sequencing was performed on naive CD4+ T cells from blood. These receptors were collected from a man younger than 30 with type 1 diabetes.

J is TRBJ2-4 and V is TRBV18; D gene uncertain. The CDR3 has 14 amino acids. The V end was cut by 3 bases, the J end by 0 bases, with 6 bases between. The germline V gene has CDR1 KGHSH and CDR2 LQKENI. CDR3 amino acids: CASSPDLAKNIQYF. CDR3 in DNA: TGTGCCAGCTCACCCGATCTAGCCAAAAACATTCAGTACTTC. The full variable domain, completed using reference TRBV18 and TRBJ2-4, is NAGVMQNPRHLVRRRGQEARLRCSPMKGHSHVYWYRQLPEEGLKFMVYLQKENIIDESGMPKERFSAEFPKEGPSILRIQQVVRGDSAAYFCASSPDLAKNIQYFGAGTRLSVL.

This chain's CDR3 is CASSQGTVAYEQYF. The CDR3 DNA reads TGTGCCAGCTCACAAGGGACAGTCGCGTACGAGCAGTACTTC. The chain carries TRBV18 and TRBJ2-7; 7 positions agree with TRBD1. Germline loops: CDR1 KGHSH, CDR2 LQKENI. V gave up 4 bases and J gave up 4 bases; unmatched junction bases: 7. The CDR3 loop spans 14 amino acids.

Only a few counts were recorded for this clone. The J gene is TRBJ2-1, the V gene TRBV25-1; maybe TRBD2 (6 bases). The CDR3 totals 16 residues. Trimming removed 2 bases at V and 6 bases at J, with 17 bases between. Germline assignment: CDR1 MGHDK and CDR2 SYGVNS. The CDR3 region is CASSEGRRSGRNEQFF. In DNA form, the CDR3 reads TGTGCCAGCAGTGAAGGGCGCAGGAGCGGGCGCAATGAGCAGTTCTTC. Drawing the rest from reference TRBV25-1 and TRBJ2-1, the complete variable domain is EADIYQTPRYLVIGTGKKITLECSQTMGHDKMYWYQQDPGMELHLIHYSYGVNSTEKGDLSSESTVSRIRTEHFPLTLESARPSHTSQYLCASSEGRRSGRNEQFFGPGTRLTVL.

The table lists this clone with a few counts. This chain links TRBV5-1 with TRBJ2-6; 9 bases match TRBD1. Germline V gives CDR1 SGHRS, CDR2 YFSETQ. This CDR3 has 16 amino acids. V lost 2 bases, J lost 4 bases, and 4 bases stayed unmatched. CDR3 nucleotide sequence: TGCGCCAGCAGCTTACAGGGGGCGCGAGGGGCCAACGTCCTGACTTTC. It is translated as CASSLQGARGANVLTF.

V and J are TRBV5-1 and TRBJ1-4; no definite D call. Trimming removed 0 bases at V and 0 bases at J, with 6 bases between. Germline V gene data show CDR1 as SGHRS and CDR2 as YFSETQ. The length of the CDR3 is 15 residues. CDR3 sequence: CASSLDGATNEKLFF. The CDR3, as DNA: TGCGCCAGCAGCTTGGATGGGGCAACTAATGAAAAACTGTTTTTT.

This clone has only a few counts. The rearrangement joins TRBV7-2 to TRBJ2-3, with a tentative D call TRBD1 (5 bases). CDR1 SGHTA and CDR2 FQGNSA come from the germline V gene. V gave up 3 bases and J gave up 2 bases, with 9 bases separating them. The CDR3 spans 14 residues. The CDR3 sequence: CASSFRAPTDTQYF. The CDR3 DNA sequence: TGTGCCAGCAGCTTCAGGGCCCCCACAGATACGCAGTATTTT.

The sample holds a few counts of this clone. The rearrangement uses TRBV4-2 and TRBJ1-1, with D unclear. The CDR3 runs to 13 residues. Trimming removed 0 bases from V and 0 bases from J, with 2 bases in between. From germline, CDR1 is LGHNA and CDR2 YNFKEQ. The DNA of the CDR3 is TGTGCCAGCAGCCAAGAACTGAACACTGAAGCTTTCTTT. Translating it yields CASSQELNTEAFF.

There are a few counts of this clone. CDR3 protein: CASSVEAGTQYF. DNA of the CDR3: TGTGCCAGCAGCGTAGAGGCAGGTACGCAGTATTTT. The rearrangement links TRBV9 to TRBJ2-3; D not resolved. Germline V lookup: CDR1 SGDLS, CDR2 YYNGEE. V lost 0 bases and J 8 bases, leaving 7 bases between the germline ends. The CDR3 contains 12 residues.

The V and J genes are TRBV30 and TRBJ1-4; no firm D call. V gave up 4 bases and J gave up 6 bases, with 15 bases separating them. The length of the CDR3 is 14 residues. From germline, CDR1 is GTSNPN and CDR2 SVGIG (reference sequence). The CDR3 region has the DNA TGTGCCTGGACTCCGGCCTCTCGGTATGAAAAACTGTTTTTT. Its protein product is CAWTPASRYEKLFF.

This clone was picked up a small number of times. The chain links TRBV2 to TRBJ2-7, with 10 positions matching TRBD1. The CDR3 extends over 13 amino acids. Germline V CDR1 and CDR2: SNHLY, FYNNEI. V lost 6 bases to trimming and J lost 3 bases; unmatched junction nucleotides: 2. CDR3 protein: CASRRTGGYEQYF. DNA for the CDR3: TGTGCCAGCAGGAGGACAGGGGGCTACGAGCAGTACTTC.

This clone showed up just a few times. This chain links TRBV25-1 with TRBJ2-4; D unclear. With 8 bases removed from V and 1 base from J, the gap between germline ends came to 15 bases. The CDR3 consists of 15 residues. CDR1 and CDR2 from the germline V gene are MGHDK and SYGVNS. CDR3 sequence: CASGSGSAAKNIQYF. CDR3 sequence (DNA): TGTGCCAGCGGTAGTGGCTCCGCGGCCAAAAACATTCAGTACTTC.

This clone has just a few counts. This chain links TRBV30 with TRBJ2-1, with D hard to call. Germline V lookup: CDR1 GTSNPN, CDR2 SVGIG (reference sequence). The length of the CDR3 is 13 residues. V lost 5 bases and J 2 bases, leaving 10 bases between the germline ends. The CDR3 DNA reads TGTGCCTGGGCCGGGCCGGCCTACAATGAGCAGTTCTTC. Residues: CAWAGPAYNEQFF.

This clone was observed a few times. V and J are TRBV30 and TRBJ1-5, with TRBD1 as a possible D gene (6 bases). The CDR3 runs 13 residues. Trimming cost V 4 bases and J 3 bases, with 10 bases left between them. Germline values: CDR1 GTSNPN, CDR2 SVGIG (reference sequence). The CDR3 spells CAWTTGFNQPQHF. The CDR3 region has the DNA TGTGCCTGGACGACAGGATTCAATCAGCCCCAGCATTTT.

The CDR3 region is CASSLFGGTGSSYEQYF. In DNA form, the CDR3 reads TGTGCCAGCAGTTTGTTTGGTGGGACAGGAAGCTCCTACGAGCAGTACTTC. This chain uses TRBV28 with TRBJ2-7; 8 nucleotides line up with TRBD1. Germline lookup yields CDR1 MDHEN and CDR2 SYDVKM. The CDR3 extends over 17 amino acids. After removal of 3 bases from V and 0 bases from J, the junction contained 10 bases not matched to a gene.

This clone was recorded at least ten times. V gene TRBV2 combines with J gene TRBJ2-1; D unresolved. V lost 5 bases, J lost 3 bases, and 14 bases lay in between. Germline V gene lookup returns CDR1 SNHLY and CDR2 FYNNEI. The CDR3 has 15 amino acids. CDR3: CASSRTQRDYNEQFF. For the CDR3, the DNA is TGTGCCAGCAGTAGAACCCAAAGGGACTACAATGAGCAGTTCTTC. Based on the CDR3 plus reference TRBV2 and TRBJ2-1, the full variable domain is EPEVTQTPSHQVTQMGQEVILRCVPISNHLYFYWYRQILGQKVEFLVSFYNNEISEKSEIFDDQFSVERPDGSNFTLKIRSTKLEDSAMYFCASSRTQRDYNEQFFGPGTRLTVL.

The chain couples TRBV19 to TRBJ1-2; 8 nucleotides line up with TRBD1. The J segment lost 8 bases and the V segment lost 3 bases, leaving 8 bases of the junction unmatched. Germline assignment: CDR1 LNHDA and CDR2 SQIVND (reference sequence). The CDR3 sequence is 14 residues long. The CDR3 sequence: CASSISGRGRGYTF. The DNA for the CDR3 is TGTGCCAGTAGTATTAGCGGCAGGGGGCGAGGCTACACCTTC.

The chain has TRBV4-1 and TRBJ2-3; 12 bases align to TRBD2. This CDR3 has 20 residues. With 4 bases clipped from V and 0 bases from J, the junction kept 14 bases outside the gene matches. CDR1 and CDR2 (germline): MGHRA, YSYEKL. Here the CDR3 reads CASSLGVGGLAGPSTDTQYF. The CDR3 bases are TGCGCCAGCAGCCTTGGGGTCGGAGGACTAGCGGGGCCTAGCACAGATACGCAGTATTTT.

This clone was seen a handful of times. The chain is built from TRBV27 and TRBJ2-7; TRBD1 agrees at 8 bases. This CDR3 region has 16 residues. The germline V gene has CDR1 MNHEY and CDR2 SMNVEV (reference sequence). V lost 5 bases and J lost 0; bases outside the gene matches: 9. In DNA form, the CDR3 reads TGTGCCAGCAGTGCGCCGGGACAGGCGAGCTCCTACGAGCAGTACTTC. Protein product: CASSAPGQASSYEQYF.

The gene calls are TRBV11-3 and TRBJ2-1; no clear D. The CDR3 is made up of 12 amino acids. Trimming shortened V by 4 bases and J by 5 bases, and 6 bases separated the two germline ends. Germline V gene sequence: CDR1 SGHNT, CDR2 YENEEA. CDR3 in amino acids: CASSSVHNEQFF. CDR3 DNA sequence: TGTGCCAGCAGCTCCGTCCACAATGAGCAGTTCTTC.

In its sample, this clone was seen a few times. This rearrangement joins TRBV29-1 to TRBJ2-2, with D perhaps matching TRBD1 or TRBD2 (5 bases each). Germline V gives CDR1 SQVTM, CDR2 ANQGSEA. The CDR3 sequence is 17 residues long. V dropped 6 bases and J dropped 0 bases, with 20 bases sitting between them. The CDR3 nucleotides are TGCAGCGTGAGCGCTCGGGACCGATACGCGAACACCGGGGAGCTGTTTTTT. Its protein product is CSVSARDRYANTGELFF.

The chain recombines TRBV30 with TRBJ2-1; TRBD1 aligns across 9 bases. The CDR3 is made up of 13 amino acids. Germline V gene data show CDR1 as GTSNPN and CDR2 as SVGIG (reference sequence). J lost 13 bases, V lost 7 bases, and 14 bases had no gene match. In nucleotides, the CDR3 is TGTGCCTTGGACAAGGGACAGGGAGGCGGTCAGTTCTTC. Translation gives CALDKGQGGGQFF.